This T cell receptor (beta chain) was sequenced in a study of T-cell memory formation after mild COVID-19. Whole-study results and caveats: In second-wave clones peaking day 37, SARS-CoV-2 specificity remained unconfirmed. CD4+ contracting clones were mainly CM and EM; CD8+ ones, EMRA.

Via MiXCR, TCRdb re-called the 5' RACE reads, giving one row per CDR3 protein. The repertoire consists of approximately 250,000 distinct CDR3 sequences, with approximately 16% occurring once and the leading ten covering 22%. Trimming left V 0 bases short and J 6 bases short, with 9 bases between. CDR3 length: 13 amino acids. The germline V gene has CDR1 SGHRS and CDR2 YFSETQ. Notes on this clonotype: What it recognizes is unknown.

V usage is TRBV5-1 and J usage is TRBJ1-1, with D perhaps TRBD1 (5 bases). The sequence was obtained from a man between 18 and 29 years old who had mild COVID-19 (a few samples of this study predate the infection). Cell type and time point are not known. The sequenced sample was PBMCs or a T cell subset sorted from them (not recorded which). For the CDR3, the DNA is TGCGCCAGCAGCTTGGTGGGGCCCTCTGAAGCTTTCTTT. Translated: CASSLVGPSEAFF.